This T cell receptor beta chain is drawn from a study of control samples from healthy donors and cancer patients. Germline CDR1 reads LNHDA; CDR2 reads SQIVND (reference sequence). The CDR3 contains 14 residues. V lost 7 bases, J lost 8 bases, and 10 bases stayed unmatched. Produced via immunoSEQ multiplex PCR; TCRdb's table is partial and in-frame only. The repertoire holds about 160,000 clones, about 94% seen once, with 12% to 15% in the top ten. The sequence was obtained from a man aged 55-75 years with colorectal cancer. The sample taken for sequencing was PBMCs. J is TRBJ1-2 and V is TRBV19; 10 positions agree with TRBD1. The CDR3 DNA reads as TGTGCCAGTACCCGGGACAGGGGTCGAGGGGGCTACACCTTC. Encoded protein: CASTRDRGRGGYTF. Complete variable domain (other parts from reference TRBV19 and TRBJ1-2): DGGITQSPKYLFRKEGQNVTLSCEQNLNHDAMYWYRQDPGQGLRLIYYSQIVNDFQKGDIAEGYSVSREKKESFPLTVTSAQKNPTAFYLCASTRDRGRGGYTFGSGTRLTVV.